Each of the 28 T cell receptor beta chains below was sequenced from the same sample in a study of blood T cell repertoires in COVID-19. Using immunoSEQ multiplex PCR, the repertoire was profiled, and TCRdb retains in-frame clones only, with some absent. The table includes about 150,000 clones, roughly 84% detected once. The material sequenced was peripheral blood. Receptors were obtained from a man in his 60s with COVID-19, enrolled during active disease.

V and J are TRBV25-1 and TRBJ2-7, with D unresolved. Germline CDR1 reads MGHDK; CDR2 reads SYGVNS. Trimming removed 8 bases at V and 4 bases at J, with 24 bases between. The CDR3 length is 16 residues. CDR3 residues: CASSASFGKSGYEQYF. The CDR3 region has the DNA TGTGCCAGCTCAGCGAGTTTCGGAAAAAGTGGGTACGAGCAGTACTTC.

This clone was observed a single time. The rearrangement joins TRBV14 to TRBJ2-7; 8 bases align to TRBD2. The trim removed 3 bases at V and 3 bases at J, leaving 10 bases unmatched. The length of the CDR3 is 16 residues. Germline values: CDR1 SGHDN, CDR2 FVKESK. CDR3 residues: CASSQYTSGVDYEQYF. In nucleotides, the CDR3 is TGTGCCAGCAGCCAGTATACTAGCGGCGTCGACTACGAGCAGTACTTC.

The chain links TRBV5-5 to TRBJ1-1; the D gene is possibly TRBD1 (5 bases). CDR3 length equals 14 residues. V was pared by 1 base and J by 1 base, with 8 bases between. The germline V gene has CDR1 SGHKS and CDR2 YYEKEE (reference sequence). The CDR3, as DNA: TGTGCCAGCAGCTTGTGGACACAGAACACTGAAGCTTTCTTT. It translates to CASSLWTQNTEAFF.

This CDR3 reads CATSRGHGGGANVLTF. The CDR3 coding sequence is TGTGCCACCAGCAGAGGACACGGAGGTGGGGCCAACGTCCTGACTTTC. The J gene is TRBJ2-6, the V gene TRBV15; D may be TRBD2 (5 bases). Germline-derived CDR1 and CDR2 are LNHNV and YYDKDF (reference sequence). V lost 1 base and J 3 bases, leaving 10 bases between the germline ends. The CDR3 runs 16 residues.

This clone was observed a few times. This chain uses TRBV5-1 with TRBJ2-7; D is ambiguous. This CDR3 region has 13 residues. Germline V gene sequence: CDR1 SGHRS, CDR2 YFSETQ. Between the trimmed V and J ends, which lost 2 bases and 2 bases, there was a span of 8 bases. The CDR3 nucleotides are TGCGCCAGCAGCTTAACGAGTCCCTACGAGCAGTACTTC. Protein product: CASSLTSPYEQYF.

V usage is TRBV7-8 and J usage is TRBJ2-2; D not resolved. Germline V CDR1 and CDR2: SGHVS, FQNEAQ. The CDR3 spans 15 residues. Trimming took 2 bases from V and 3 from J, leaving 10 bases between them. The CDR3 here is CASSLLSRDTGELFF. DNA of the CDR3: TGTGCCAGCAGCTTATTGTCACGAGACACCGGGGAGCTGTTTTTT.

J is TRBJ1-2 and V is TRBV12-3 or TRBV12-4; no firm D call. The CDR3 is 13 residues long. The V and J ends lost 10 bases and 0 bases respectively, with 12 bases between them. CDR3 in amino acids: CAITGRANYGYTF. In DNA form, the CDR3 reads TGTGCCATCACCGGGAGGGCTAACTATGGCTACACCTTC.

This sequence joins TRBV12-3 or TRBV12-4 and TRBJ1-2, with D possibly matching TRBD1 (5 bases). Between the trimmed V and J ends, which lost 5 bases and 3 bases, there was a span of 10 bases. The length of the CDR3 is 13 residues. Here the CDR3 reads CASSRGFYYGYTF. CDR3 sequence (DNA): TGTGCCAGCAGTAGGGGTTTTTACTATGGCTACACCTTC.

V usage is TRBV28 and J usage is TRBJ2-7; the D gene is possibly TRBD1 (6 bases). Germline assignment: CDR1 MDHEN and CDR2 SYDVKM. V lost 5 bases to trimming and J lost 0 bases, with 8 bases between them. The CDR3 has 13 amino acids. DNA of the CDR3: TGTGCCAGCAGTGGACAGAGCTCCTACGAGCAGTACTTC. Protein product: CASSGQSSYEQYF.

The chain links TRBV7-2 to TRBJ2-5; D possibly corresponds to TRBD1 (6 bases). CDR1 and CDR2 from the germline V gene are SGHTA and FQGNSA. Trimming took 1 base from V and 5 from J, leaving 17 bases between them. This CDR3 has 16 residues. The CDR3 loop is CASSLGGLPGEETQYF. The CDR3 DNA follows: TGTGCCAGCAGCTTAGGGGGGCTGCCGGGTGAGGAGACCCAGTACTTC. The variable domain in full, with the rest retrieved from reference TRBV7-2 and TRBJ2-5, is GAGVSQSPSNKVTEKGKDVELRCDPISGHTALYWYRQSLGQGLEFLIYFQGNSAPDKSGLPSDRFSAERTGGSVSTLTIQRTQQEDSAVYLCASSLGGLPGEETQYFGPGTRLLVL.

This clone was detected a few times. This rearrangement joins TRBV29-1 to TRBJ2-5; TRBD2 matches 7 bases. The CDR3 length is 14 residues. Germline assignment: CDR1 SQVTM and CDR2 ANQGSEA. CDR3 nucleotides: TGCAGTGCCGACGGGGACTCCGGGGGGGAGACCCAGTACTTC. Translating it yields CSADGDSGGETQYF.

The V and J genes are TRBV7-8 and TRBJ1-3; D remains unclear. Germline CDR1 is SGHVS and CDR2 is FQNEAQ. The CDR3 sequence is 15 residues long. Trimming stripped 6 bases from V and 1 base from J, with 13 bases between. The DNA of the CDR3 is TGTGCCAGCAGTTCTCCTCGGGGATCTGGAAACACCATATATTTT. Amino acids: CASSSPRGSGNTIYF.

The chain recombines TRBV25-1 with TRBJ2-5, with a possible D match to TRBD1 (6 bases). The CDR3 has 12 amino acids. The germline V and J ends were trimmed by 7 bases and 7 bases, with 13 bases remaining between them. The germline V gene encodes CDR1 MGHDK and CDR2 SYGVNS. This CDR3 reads CASNKGVGTQYF. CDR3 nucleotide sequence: TGTGCCAGCAACAAGGGGGTTGGGACCCAGTACTTC.

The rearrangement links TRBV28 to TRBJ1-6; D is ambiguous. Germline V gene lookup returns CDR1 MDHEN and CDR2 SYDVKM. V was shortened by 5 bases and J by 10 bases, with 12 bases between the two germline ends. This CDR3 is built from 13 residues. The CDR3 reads CASSGSGGSPLHF. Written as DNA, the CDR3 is TGTGCCAGCAGTGGGTCGGGTGGCTCACCCCTCCACTTT.

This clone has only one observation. CDR3 protein: CASSFSGSKSYEQYF. CDR3 bases: TGTGCCAGCAGCTTTAGCGGGAGTAAGTCCTACGAGCAGTACTTC. The chain recombines TRBV7-8 with TRBJ2-7; 9 nucleotides line up with TRBD2. V shed 3 bases, J shed 1 base, and the junction held 4 bases outside the gene matches. This CDR3 region has 15 residues. Germline lookup yields CDR1 SGHVS and CDR2 FQNEAQ. The whole variable domain, remainder taken from reference TRBV7-8 and TRBJ2-7, is GAGVSQSPRYKVAKRGQDVALRCDPISGHVSLFWYQQALGQGPEFLTYFQNEAQLDKSGLPSDRFFAERPEGSVSTLKIQRTQQEDSAVYLCASSFSGSKSYEQYFGPGTRLTVT.

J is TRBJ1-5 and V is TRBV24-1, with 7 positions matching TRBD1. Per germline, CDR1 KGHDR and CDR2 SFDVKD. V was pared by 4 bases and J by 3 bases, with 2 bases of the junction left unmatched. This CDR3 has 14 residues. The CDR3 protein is CATSEGQPNQPQHF. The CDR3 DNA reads TGTGCCACCAGTGAGGGACAGCCCAATCAGCCCCAGCATTTT.

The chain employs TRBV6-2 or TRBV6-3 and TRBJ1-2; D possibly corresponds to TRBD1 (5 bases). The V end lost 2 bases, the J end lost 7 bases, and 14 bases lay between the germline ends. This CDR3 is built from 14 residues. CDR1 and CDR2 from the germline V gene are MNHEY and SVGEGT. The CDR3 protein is CASSYPPRGGGYTF. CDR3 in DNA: TGTGCCAGCAGTTACCCCCCGCGGGGCGGTGGCTACACCTTC.

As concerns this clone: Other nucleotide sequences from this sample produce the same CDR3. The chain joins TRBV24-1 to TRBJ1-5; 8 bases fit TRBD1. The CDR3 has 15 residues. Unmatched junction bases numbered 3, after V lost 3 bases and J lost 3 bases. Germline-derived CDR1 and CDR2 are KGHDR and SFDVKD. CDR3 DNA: TGTGCCACCAGTGATCGGACAGGGCCCAATCAGCCCCAGCATTTT. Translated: CATSDRTGPNQPQHF.

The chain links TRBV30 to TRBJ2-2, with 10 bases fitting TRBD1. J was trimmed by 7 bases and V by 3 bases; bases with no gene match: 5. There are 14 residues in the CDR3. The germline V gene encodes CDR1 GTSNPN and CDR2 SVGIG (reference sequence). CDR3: CAWSLGQGHGELFF. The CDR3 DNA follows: TGTGCCTGGAGCCTGGGACAGGGGCACGGGGAGCTGTTTTTT.

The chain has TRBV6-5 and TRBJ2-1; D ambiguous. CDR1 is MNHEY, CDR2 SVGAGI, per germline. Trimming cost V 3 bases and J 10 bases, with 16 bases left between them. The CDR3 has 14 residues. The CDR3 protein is CASSYANWAREQFF. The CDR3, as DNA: TGTGCCAGCAGTTATGCCAACTGGGCCCGGGAGCAGTTCTTC.

The CDR3 protein is CASSPNPQGLDTGELFF. The CDR3 DNA reads as TGCGCCAGCAGCCCGAATCCTCAGGGGTTAGACACCGGGGAGCTGTTTTTT. V and J are TRBV5-1 and TRBJ2-2; the D gene is possibly TRBD1 (6 bases). The CDR3 loop spans 17 amino acids. Germline CDR1 is SGHRS and CDR2 is YFSETQ. V was shortened by 4 bases and J by 3 bases, with 19 bases between the two germline ends.

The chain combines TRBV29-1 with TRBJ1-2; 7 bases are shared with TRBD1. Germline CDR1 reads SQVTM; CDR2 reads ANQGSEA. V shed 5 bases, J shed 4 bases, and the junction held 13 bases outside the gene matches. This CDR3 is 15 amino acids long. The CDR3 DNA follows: TGCAGCGTTACCACAGGGGCCGTGGACTTCTATGGCTACACCTTC. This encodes CSVTTGAVDFYGYTF.

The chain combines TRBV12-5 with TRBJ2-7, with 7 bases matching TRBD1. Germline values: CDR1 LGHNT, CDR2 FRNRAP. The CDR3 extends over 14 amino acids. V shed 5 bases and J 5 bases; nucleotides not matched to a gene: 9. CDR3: CASGRQGSYDEQYF. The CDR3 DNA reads TGTGCTAGTGGTCGACAGGGATCCTACGACGAGCAGTACTTC.

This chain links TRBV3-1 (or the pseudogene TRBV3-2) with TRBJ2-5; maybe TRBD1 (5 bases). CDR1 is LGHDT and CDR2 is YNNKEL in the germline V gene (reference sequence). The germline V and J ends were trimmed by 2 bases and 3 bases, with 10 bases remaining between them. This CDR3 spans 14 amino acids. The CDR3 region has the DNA TGTGCCAGCAGCCAATCCAGGGTAAAAGAGACCCAGTACTTC. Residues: CASSQSRVKETQYF.

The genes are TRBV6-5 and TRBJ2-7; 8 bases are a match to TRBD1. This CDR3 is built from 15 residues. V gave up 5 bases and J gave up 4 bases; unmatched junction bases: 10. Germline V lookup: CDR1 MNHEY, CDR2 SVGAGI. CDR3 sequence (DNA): TGTGCCAGCAGTAACTTCCGGACAGGGAGTTACGAGCAGTACTTC. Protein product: CASSNFRTGSYEQYF.

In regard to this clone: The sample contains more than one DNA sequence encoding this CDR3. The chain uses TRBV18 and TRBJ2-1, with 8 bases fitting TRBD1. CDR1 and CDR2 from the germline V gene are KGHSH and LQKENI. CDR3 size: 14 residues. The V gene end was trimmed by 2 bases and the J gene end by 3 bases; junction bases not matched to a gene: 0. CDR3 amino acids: CASSPGQGYNEQFF. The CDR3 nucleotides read TGTGCCAGCTCACCAGGACAGGGCTACAATGAGCAGTTCTTC.

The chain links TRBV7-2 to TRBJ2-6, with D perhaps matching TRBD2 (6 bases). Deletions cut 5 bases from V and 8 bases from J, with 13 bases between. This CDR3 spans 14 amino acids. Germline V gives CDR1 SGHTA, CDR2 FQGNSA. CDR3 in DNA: TGTGCCAGCAGCGCCAGCCGGGAGTCCAACGTCCTGACTTTC. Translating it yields CASSASRESNVLTF.

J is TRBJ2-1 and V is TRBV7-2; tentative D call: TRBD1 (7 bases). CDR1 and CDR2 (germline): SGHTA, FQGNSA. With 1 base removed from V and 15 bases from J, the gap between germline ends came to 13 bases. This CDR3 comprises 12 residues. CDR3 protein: CASSLGQGGWFF. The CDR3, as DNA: TGTGCCAGCAGCTTAGGACAGGGAGGTTGGTTCTTC.